This TCR beta chain was documented in a study of beta chain features in type 1 diabetes. Broader study findings: All four CD4+ subsets of Type 1 diabetes patients contained TCRB CDR3s that were moderately but significantly shorter. TCRB repertoires of naive, central memory and Treg cells appeared more similar among patients than among healthy donors.

There are 14 residues in the CDR3. The germline CDR1 and CDR2 sequences are MGHRA and YSYEKL. Trimming cost V 1 base and J 5 bases, with 11 bases left between them. Every isolated RNA sample was fully reverse transcribed, so sequencing captured expressed TCRB transcripts. Assay: immunoSEQ multiplex PCR; the TCRdb copy retains only in-frame clones and omits some. The sample lists 300,000 to 450,000 clones, around 10% occurring once. Concerning this clone: Its specificity is unknown.

Post-sort purity exceeded 95% for all sorted populations. V usage is TRBV4-1 and J usage is TRBJ1-2, with D possibly being TRBD1 (5 bases). The source material was central memory CD4+ T cells from blood. This clonotype originated in a man aged 30 to 45 with type 1 diabetes. The CDR3 bases are TGCGCCAGCAGCCAAGTGGCAGGGCCATATGGCTACACCTTC. Encoded protein: CASSQVAGPYGYTF.